The 10 T cell receptor beta chains presented below share a single source sample, sequenced in a study of blood T cell repertoires in COVID-19. Assay: immunoSEQ multiplex PCR; the TCRdb copy retains only in-frame clones and omits some. This table has just over 300,000 clones, approximately 85% appearing once. Source material: PBMCs or T cells enriched from blood (not recorded which). The receptors were gathered from a man aged 25-40 years who had recovered from COVID-19.

The chain combines TRBV3-1 (or the pseudogene TRBV3-2) with TRBJ1-1; 7 nucleotides match TRBD1. The J segment lost 5 bases and the V segment lost 6 bases, leaving 9 bases of the junction unmatched. CDR3 size: 14 residues. Germline CDR1 and CDR2: LGHDT and YNNKEL (reference sequence). This CDR3 is CASRRTGAPTEAFF. The CDR3 nucleotides read TGTGCCAGCAGGAGAACAGGGGCGCCAACTGAAGCTTTCTTT.

The CDR3 reads CASSQDVPTRSYNSPLHF. DNA of the CDR3: TGTGCCAGCAGCCAAGATGTTCCTACCCGGTCCTATAATTCACCCCTCCACTTT. V usage is TRBV4-2 and J usage is TRBJ1-6, with D hard to call. CDR1 and CDR2 (germline): LGHNA, YNFKEQ. CDR3 length: 18 residues. V was clipped by 0 bases and J by 1 base, with 13 bases between them.

V is TRBV2 and J is TRBJ1-2; TRBD1 might be the D (5 bases). Trimming removed 4 bases from V and 7 bases from J, with 13 bases in between. CDR1 is SNHLY and CDR2 is FYNNEI in the germline V gene. CDR3 length equals 13 residues. The CDR3 DNA follows: TGTGCCAGCAGTGTGGGGGAGGAAGGTGGCTACACCTTC. This codes for CASSVGEEGGYTF.

The chain couples TRBV15 to TRBJ1-2; 7 bases match TRBD1. CDR3 size: 14 residues. CDR1 and CDR2 (germline): LNHNV, YYDKDF (reference sequence). The ends lost 4 bases at V and 8 bases at J; junction bases unmatched: 10. CDR3: CATSKGTEVSGYTF. The CDR3 DNA sequence: TGTGCCACCAGCAAGGGGACAGAAGTATCAGGCTACACCTTC.

The chain carries TRBV10-3 and TRBJ1-2; 10 bases map to TRBD1. The CDR3 sequence is 15 residues long. CDR1 and CDR2 from the germline V gene are ENHRY and SYGVKD. J gave up 2 bases and V 4 bases, and 4 bases lay outside the gene matches. The CDR3 is CAISAGQGQNYGYTF. The DNA for the CDR3 is TGTGCCATCAGTGCGGGACAGGGGCAGAACTATGGCTACACCTTC.

The gene calls are TRBV9 and TRBJ2-3; tentatively, D is TRBD1 (5 bases). Trimming took off 0 bases at V and 2 bases at J, with 13 bases between the two ends. The CDR3 sequence is 16 residues long. The germline CDR1 and CDR2 sequences are SGDLS and YYNGEE. The CDR3 region has the DNA TGTGCCAGCAGCGTAGCAGGCAGGGCAGTCACAGATACGCAGTATTTT. This codes for CASSVAGRAVTDTQYF.

In its sample, this clone was seen once. This sequence joins TRBV7-2 and TRBJ1-2; maybe TRBD1 (6 bases). The CDR3 contains 13 residues. CDR1 and CDR2 from the germline V gene are SGHTA and FQGNSA. Trimming cost V 3 bases and J 6 bases, with 11 bases left between them. The CDR3 reads CASSFRTDNGYTF. The CDR3 DNA is TGTGCCAGCAGCTTTAGGACAGATAATGGCTACACCTTC.

The V call is TRBV19, the J call TRBJ1-1; unclear D gene. The CDR3 sequence is 12 residues long. The germline V gene has CDR1 LNHDA and CDR2 SQIVND (reference sequence). V lost 4 bases to trimming and J lost 7 bases, with 10 bases between them. The CDR3 sequence is CASSSGRLEAFF. The CDR3, as DNA: TGTGCCAGTAGTAGCGGCCGACTTGAAGCTTTCTTT.

This chain connects TRBV6-4 to TRBJ1-1, with D perhaps TRBD1 (6 bases). CDR1 MRHNA and CDR2 SNTAGT come from the germline V gene. The CDR3 has 15 amino acids. V was pared by 9 bases and J by 0 bases, with 17 bases between. As DNA, the CDR3 is TGTGCCAGTAGCCGAGGGGGAAGCATGAACACTGAAGCTTTCTTT. It encodes CASSRGGSMNTEAFF.

The chain couples TRBV24-1 to TRBJ1-2; maybe TRBD1 (6 bases). The CDR3 sequence is 13 residues long. The germline V gene encodes CDR1 KGHDR and CDR2 SFDVKD. V shed 7 bases and J shed 2 bases, with 10 bases lying between them. CDR3 nucleotides: TGTGCCACCAGCGTGGACAGCAACTATGGCTACACCTTC. Its translation is CATSVDSNYGYTF.